The next 25 T cell receptor beta chains were all read from a single sample in a study of chronic HIV infection and antiretroviral therapy. TCRdb processed the 5' RACE reads anew with MiXCR; each CDR3 protein has one entry. The sample carries 40,000 to 50,000 distinct CDR3 sequences, about a fifth recorded once. Sample: peripheral blood. These receptors all come from an adult who had HIV and had not received antiretroviral therapy, or was an uninfected healthy control (not recorded which).

This clonotype was counted a few times. The chain is built from TRBV30 and TRBJ1-1; D gene uncertain. The CDR3 loop spans 12 amino acids. V lost 2 bases, J lost 11 bases, and 15 bases lay in between. CDR1 GTSNPN and CDR2 SVGIG come from the germline V gene (reference sequence). The CDR3 coding sequence is TGTGCCTGGAGTAACGGTCCTTCTGGCGCTTTCTTT. This sequence encodes CAWSNGPSGAFF. The full variable domain, its missing parts supplied by reference TRBV30 and TRBJ1-1, is SQTIHQWPATLVQPVGSPLSLECTVEGTSNPNLYWYRQAAGRGLQLLFYSVGIGQISSEVPQNLSASRPQDRQFILSSKKLLLSDSGFYLCAWSNGPSGAFFGQGTRLTVV.

V is TRBV12-3 or TRBV12-4 and J is TRBJ1-3, with D perhaps matching TRBD1 (5 bases). CDR3 size: 16 residues. Trimming took 5 bases from V and 4 from J, leaving 18 bases between them. As DNA, the CDR3 is TGTGCCAGCAGTCGGTCCAGGGTATCGCCCGGAAACACCATATATTTT. Its translation: CASSRSRVSPGNTIYF.

The chain joins TRBV20-1 to TRBJ1-4; 7 bases fit TRBD1. Germline lookup yields CDR1 DFQATT and CDR2 SNEGSKA (reference sequence). The CDR3 extends over 14 amino acids. V was pared by 4 bases and J by 5 bases, with 7 bases of the junction left unmatched. CDR3: CSATAGGSNEKLFF. Written as DNA, the CDR3 is TGCAGTGCTACAGCAGGGGGTTCGAATGAAAAACTGTTTTTT.

This clonotype was found a few times. The J gene is TRBJ2-7, the V gene TRBV20-1; possibly TRBD2 for D (6 bases). This CDR3 contains 13 residues. Germline V gene lookup returns CDR1 DFQATT and CDR2 SNEGSKA (reference sequence). V was cut by 3 bases and J by 2 bases, with 11 bases left in between. DNA for the CDR3: TGCAGTGCTAGGGAGGGCCCGCCCTACGAGCAGTACTTC. Translation gives CSAREGPPYEQYF.

This clonotype was observed many times. The chain links TRBV28 to TRBJ1-2; 7 positions match TRBD1. J gave up 4 bases and V 2 bases, and 7 bases lay outside the gene matches. Germline V gene lookup returns CDR1 MDHEN and CDR2 SYDVKM. The CDR3 consists of 15 residues. The CDR3 protein is CASSLGRQGSYGYTF. CDR3 DNA: TGTGCCAGCAGTTTAGGAAGACAGGGCTCCTATGGCTACACCTTC.

This clonotype was seen a few times. The rearrangement links TRBV24-1 to TRBJ1-2, with D possibly TRBD1 on 6 matching bases. Germline lookup yields CDR1 KGHDR and CDR2 SFDVKD. The ends were cut back, 5 bases at V and 4 bases at J, with 19 bases in the middle. The CDR3 covers 16 residues. The CDR3 DNA sequence: TGTGCCACCAGTGGAGGAACCGGGGGCTCGGGCTATGGCTACACCTTC. Translated, it gives CATSGGTGGSGYGYTF.

The J gene is TRBJ1-4, the V gene TRBV28; D perhaps matches TRBD1 (6 bases). The CDR3 sequence is 13 residues long. V lost 9 bases and J 5 bases, leaving 13 bases between the germline ends. The germline V gene encodes CDR1 MDHEN and CDR2 SYDVKM. The DNA for the CDR3 is TGTGCCAGTCTAGACAGGAACAATGAAAAACTGTTTTTT. This codes for CASLDRNNEKLFF.

In its sample, this clonotype was seen a few times. V and J are TRBV6-6 and TRBJ2-7; D is ambiguous. Germline V gene data show CDR1 as MNHNY and CDR2 as SVGAGI (reference sequence). Trimming pared 5 bases from V and 5 bases from J, leaving 10 bases between. The CDR3 runs to 12 residues. CDR3 nucleotides: TGTGCCAGCAGTGGAGCAGGAGACGAGCAGTACTTC. Its protein is CASSGAGDEQYF.

This clonotype was counted only a few times. The chain links TRBV28 to TRBJ2-3, with D maybe TRBD1 (6 bases). Germline V gene sequence: CDR1 MDHEN, CDR2 SYDVKM. The CDR3 is 13 residues long. The V gene lost 6 bases and the J gene lost 1 base, with 8 bases spanning the gap. The CDR3 DNA is TGTGCCAGCAGCTCAGGGGGCACAGATACGCAGTATTTT. Protein product: CASSSGGTDTQYF.

Only one count was recorded for this clonotype. The V gene is TRBV10-1, the J gene TRBJ2-2; maybe TRBD1 (5 bases). Trimming left V 6 bases short and J 3 bases short, with 8 bases between. The CDR3 has 13 residues. Germline-derived CDR1 and CDR2 are WNHNN and SYGVQD (reference sequence). Here the CDR3 DNA reads TGCGCCAGCAGCAGGGAATACACCGGGGAGCTGTTTTTT. Its translation: CASSREYTGELFF.

The CDR3 sequence is CASRQTGGWSPLHF. The CDR3 nucleotides are TGTGCCAGCAGACAGACAGGGGGGTGGTCACCCCTCCACTTT. This rearrangement joins TRBV6-5 to TRBJ1-6, with 9 bases identical to TRBD1. This CDR3 spans 14 amino acids. The germline V gene has CDR1 MNHEY and CDR2 SVGAGI. V lost 6 bases and J lost 10; bases outside the gene matches: 7.

V usage is TRBV6-6 and J usage is TRBJ1-1, with D tentatively TRBD1 (6 bases). CDR3 length equals 14 residues. V lost 4 bases to trimming and J lost 6 bases, with 15 bases between them. Germline V gene sequence: CDR1 MNHNY, CDR2 SVGAGI (reference sequence). CDR3 DNA: TGTGCCAGCAGTTCTCCGGACAGAGGGGCTGAAGCTTTCTTT. Residues: CASSSPDRGAEAFF.

This clonotype has more than one count but fewer than ten. CDR3: CASSKRTSGTDTQYF. CDR3 nucleotide sequence: TGTGCCAGCAGCAAGAGGACTAGCGGGACAGATACGCAGTATTTT. The genes are TRBV7-2 and TRBJ2-3; 11 bases map to TRBD2. Germline V gene sequence: CDR1 SGHTA, CDR2 FQGNSA. This CDR3 is built from 15 residues. The junction had 4 bases not matched to a gene; V was cut back by 5 bases and J by 3 bases.

CDR3 DNA: TGTGCCACCAGTAATTCAGGACCCGGGGAGCTGTTTTTT. Residues: CATSNSGPGELFF. V is TRBV24-1 and J is TRBJ2-2; D remains unclear. Trimming removed 6 bases from V and 6 bases from J, with 10 bases in between. This CDR3 comprises 13 residues. Per germline, CDR1 KGHDR and CDR2 SFDVKD.

This clonotype has more than one count but fewer than ten. The chain recombines TRBV28 with TRBJ1-2; TRBD1 agrees at 7 bases. The CDR3 is 14 residues long. The germline gives CDR1 MDHEN, CDR2 SYDVKM. Trimming at V came to 5 bases and at J to 6 bases, leaving 9 bases not matched to a gene. CDR3 bases: TGTGCCAGCAGTCCACGGGGACAGCTGAATGGCTACACCTTC. Translation gives CASSPRGQLNGYTF.

With regard to this clonotype: A junction end diverges from the germline sequence, so it may reflect a read error. CDR3 loop: CASSSSGTKNYNEQFF. CDR3 nucleotides: TGTGCTAGCAGCTCGAGTGGCACCAAGAACTACAATGAGCAGTTCTTC. The V gene is TRBV7-7, the J gene TRBJ2-1; D is undetermined. Germline lookup yields CDR1 SSHAT and CDR2 FNYEAQ (reference sequence). The CDR3 totals 16 residues.

The V call is TRBV10-2, the J call TRBJ2-1, with TRBD2 matching 7 bases. This CDR3 has 15 amino acids. The ends lost 8 bases at V and 5 bases at J; junction bases unmatched: 12. The germline CDR1 and CDR2 sequences are WSHSY and SAAADI. The CDR3 DNA sequence: TGCGCCAGCTACCGGGGCAAGCGGGGCAACAATGAGCAGTTCTTC. Translated: CASYRGKRGNNEQFF.

V is TRBV14 and J is TRBJ2-1; TRBD2 matches 11 bases. V lost 4 bases to trimming and J lost 2 bases; unmatched junction nucleotides: 4. CDR1 and CDR2 (germline): SGHDN, FVKESK. The CDR3 length is 16 residues. CDR3 protein: CASSRIAGGPYNEQFF. In DNA, the CDR3 is TGTGCCAGCAGCCGCATAGCGGGAGGGCCCTACAATGAGCAGTTCTTC.

This clonotype was observed a handful of times. The gene calls are TRBV14 and TRBJ2-7; D gene ambiguous. Germline V gene sequence: CDR1 SGHDN, CDR2 FVKESK. V was pared by 4 bases and J by 0 bases, with 10 bases between. This CDR3 has 14 residues. This CDR3 reads CASSPNVGSYEQYF. The CDR3 bases are TGTGCCAGCAGCCCGAATGTGGGCTCCTACGAGCAGTACTTC.

V is TRBV7-2 and J is TRBJ2-5; tentative D call: TRBD1 (5 bases). This CDR3 region has 12 residues. Germline CDR1 SGHTA, CDR2 FQGNSA. Between the trimmed V and J ends, which lost 5 bases and 7 bases, there was a span of 11 bases. CDR3 bases: TGTGCCAGCAGCGGAAATAGGGGGACCCAGTACTTC. Amino acids: CASSGNRGTQYF.

V usage is TRBV11-3 and J usage is TRBJ2-4; 9 bases align to TRBD2. CDR3 length: 15 amino acids. Germline V CDR1 and CDR2: SGHNT, YENEEA. Trimming took 7 bases from V and 4 from J; bases not matched to a gene: 8. DNA of the CDR3: TGTGCCAGCAATAGCGGGAGATGGCGGAAAAACATTCAGTACTTC. This translates into CASNSGRWRKNIQYF.

The V call is TRBV20-1, the J call TRBJ1-5; D remains unclear. Trimming removed 6 bases at V and 3 bases at J, with 12 bases between. The CDR3 is 13 residues long. Germline CDR1 reads DFQATT; CDR2 reads SNEGSKA (reference sequence). The CDR3, as DNA: TGCAGTGCCCTCCCTAGACTCAATCAGCCCCAGCATTTT. Translated, it gives CSALPRLNQPQHF.

This clonotype was detected a few times. The J gene is TRBJ2-3, the V gene TRBV28, with 8 positions matching TRBD2. The ends lost 3 bases at V and 4 bases at J; junction bases unmatched: 9. Looked up from germline, CDR1 is MDHEN and CDR2 is SYDVKM. The CDR3 runs 16 residues. CDR3: CASSFRREGRADTQYF. DNA for the CDR3: TGTGCCAGCAGTTTCCGACGGGAGGGCCGGGCAGATACGCAGTATTTT.

This clonotype has only a few counts. This sequence joins TRBV24-1 and TRBJ1-6; 7 bases match TRBD1. There are 15 residues in the CDR3. CDR1 is KGHDR, CDR2 SFDVKD, per germline. J was trimmed by 9 bases and V by 3 bases; bases with no gene match: 7. Written as DNA, the CDR3 is TGTGCCACCAGTGATCCGGGACAGCGTGGTTCACCCCTCCACTTT. This codes for CATSDPGQRGSPLHF.

The table lists this clonotype with a few counts. This chain links TRBV3-1 with TRBJ2-3; D perhaps matches TRBD1 (6 bases). V shed 3 bases and J shed 3 bases, with 16 bases lying between them. Per germline, CDR1 LGHDT and CDR2 YNNKEL (reference sequence). This CDR3 has 16 amino acids. CDR3 nucleotide sequence: TGTGCCAGCAGCCAGAGACAGGACGTGAGAACAGATACGCAGTATTTT. This sequence encodes CASSQRQDVRTDTQYF.